This TCR beta chain emerged from a study of blood T cell repertoires in COVID-19. About the research overall: COVID-19 samples, acute and convalescent, were from the United States, Italy and Spain.

Original data processing: Amplification from reference gene primers served as the basis for estimated nucleated cell counts. The method was immunoSEQ multiplex PCR; TCRdb's version includes in-frame clones alone and lacks a portion of them. Clone size and the V and J calls come from that table; the DNA yielded D and trimming. The data hold around 180,000 clones, with around three quarters observed a single time. The V gene's germline CDR1 is DFQATT and CDR2 SNEGSKA (reference sequence). This CDR3 spans 10 amino acids. V lost 6 bases to trimming and J lost 6 bases, with 6 bases between them. V gene TRBV20-1 combines with J gene TRBJ2-1, with unresolved D. The sequenced sample consisted of peripheral blood. The TCR was taken from a man in his sixties with active or convalescent COVID-19. The CDR3 loop reads CSAAGNEQFF. The CDR3 nucleotides read TGCAGTGCGGCTGGCAATGAGCAGTTCTTC.